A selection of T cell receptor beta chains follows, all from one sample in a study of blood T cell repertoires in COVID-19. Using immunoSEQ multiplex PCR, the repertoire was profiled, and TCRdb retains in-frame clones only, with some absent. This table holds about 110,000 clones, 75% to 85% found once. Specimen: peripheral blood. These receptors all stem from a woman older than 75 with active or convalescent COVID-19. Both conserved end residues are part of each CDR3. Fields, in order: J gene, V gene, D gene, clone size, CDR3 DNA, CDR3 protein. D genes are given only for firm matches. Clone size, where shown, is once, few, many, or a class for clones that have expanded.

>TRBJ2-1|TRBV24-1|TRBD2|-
TGTGCCACCAGTGTACAGCTAGCGGGAGGGCCCAGGCATGAGCAGTTCTTC
CATSVQLAGGPRHEQFF
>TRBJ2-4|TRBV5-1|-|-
TGCGCCAGCAGCGAAGGCGGATCCAAAAACATTCAGTACTTC
CASSEGGSKNIQYF
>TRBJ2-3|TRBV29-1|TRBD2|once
TGCAGCGCTCGCCCCCTAGCGGGAGTTCTCTCAGATACGCAGTATTTT
CSARPLAGVLSDTQYF
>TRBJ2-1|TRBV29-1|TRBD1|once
TGCAGCGCCACAGGGGGCGGTGAGCAGTTCTTC
CSATGGGEQFF
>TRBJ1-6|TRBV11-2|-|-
TGTGCCAGCAGCGTTAACCCAATAACAGGGTTCTATAATTCACCCCTCCACTTT
CASSVNPITGFYNSPLHF
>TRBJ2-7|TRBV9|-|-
TGTGCCAGCAGCGTAGACCTAGCCTCCTACGAGCAGTACTTC
CASSVDLASYEQYF
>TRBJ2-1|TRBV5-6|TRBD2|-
TGTGCCAGCAGCCAGGAACTAGCGGAGTACAAGAAAAGGAATGAGCAGTTCTTC
CASSQELAEYKKRNEQFF
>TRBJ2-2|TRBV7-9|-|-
TGTGCCAGCAGCTTACTCAGGGTCATGACAGGGGAGCTGTTTTTT
CASSLLRVMTGELFF
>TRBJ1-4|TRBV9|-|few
TGTGCCAGCAGCGTAGGAATCAGGGGTGGGGAAAAACTGTTTTTT
CASSVGIRGGEKLFF
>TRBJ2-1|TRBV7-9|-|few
TGTGCCAGCAGCCCTAGTCGGCGGGTCGTCGATGAGCAGTTCTTC
CASSPSRRVVDEQFF
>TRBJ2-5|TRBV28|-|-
TGTGCCAGCAGTTTTAAGTTTGACCACAGGGTAGATAAGACCCAGTACTTC
CASSFKFDHRVDKTQYF
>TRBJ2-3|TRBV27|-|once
TGTGCCAGCAGTCTGTACGATTCGGTCACAGATACGCAGTATTTT
CASSLYDSVTDTQYF
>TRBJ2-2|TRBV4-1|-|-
TGCGCCAGCAGCTTCAGGGGTATGAACACCGGGGAGCTGTTTTTT
CASSFRGMNTGELFF
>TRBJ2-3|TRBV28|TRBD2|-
TGTGCCAGCAGTACGAGACTAGCAACGAAAGTTAGAGATACGCAGTATTTT
CASSTRLATKVRDTQYF
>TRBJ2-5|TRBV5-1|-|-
TGCGCCAGCCGTCCCCCAGCGGGAGAGACCCAGTACTTC
CASRPPAGETQYF
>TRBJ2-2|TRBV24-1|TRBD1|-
TGTGCCACCAGTGATCACAGGGGGACCGGGGAGCTGTTTTTT
CATSDHRGTGELFF